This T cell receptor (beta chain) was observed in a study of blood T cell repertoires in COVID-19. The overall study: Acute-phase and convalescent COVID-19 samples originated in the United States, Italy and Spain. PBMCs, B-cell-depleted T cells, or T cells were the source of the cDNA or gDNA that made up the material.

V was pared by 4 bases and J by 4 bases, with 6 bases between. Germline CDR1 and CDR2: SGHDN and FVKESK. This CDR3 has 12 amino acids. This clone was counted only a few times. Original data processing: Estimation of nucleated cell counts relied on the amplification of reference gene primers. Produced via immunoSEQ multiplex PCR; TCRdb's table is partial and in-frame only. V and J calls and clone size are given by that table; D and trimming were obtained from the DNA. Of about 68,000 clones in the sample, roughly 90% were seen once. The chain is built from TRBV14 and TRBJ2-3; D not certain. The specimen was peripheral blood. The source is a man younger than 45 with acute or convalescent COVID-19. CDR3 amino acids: CASSRDSDTQYF. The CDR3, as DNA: TGTGCCAGCAGCCGCGACTCAGATACGCAGTATTTT.